The following is a T cell receptor (beta chain) sequence with its context. The data belong to a study of blood T cell repertoires in COVID-19. Produced via immunoSEQ multiplex PCR; TCRdb's table is partial and in-frame only. The repertoire has 240,000 or so clones, around 89% of them found once; the top ten carry roughly 8.3%. CDR1 SGHNT and CDR2 YENEEA come from the germline V gene. The junction had 19 bases not matched to a gene; V was cut back by 5 bases and J by 8 bases. This CDR3 contains 18 residues. Which cohort a participant joined came from the clinical history participants gave. Sequencing was done on a sample of PBMCs or T cells enriched from blood (not recorded which). The source of this sequence is a man in his forties who had recovered from COVID-19. The V call is TRBV11-3, the J call TRBJ2-1; 9 nucleotides line up with TRBD2. CDR3 region: CASSLFLAGKTVADEQFF. In nucleotides, the CDR3 is TGTGCCAGCAGCCTTTTTCTAGCGGGGAAAACCGTGGCGGATGAGCAGTTCTTC.